These 22 T cell receptor beta chains originate from one sample sequenced in a study of blood T cell repertoires in COVID-19. Some clones are missing from TCRdb's copy, which holds only in-frame ones; the method was immunoSEQ multiplex PCR. The sample lists about 250,000 clones, 86% occurring once. The sample comprised peripheral blood. Receptors were obtained from a woman older than 75 with COVID-19, enrolled during active disease.

The chain recombines TRBV19 with TRBJ1-2, with D perhaps matching TRBD1 (5 bases). With 6 bases removed from V and 8 bases from J, the gap between germline ends came to 16 bases. Germline loops: CDR1 LNHDA, CDR2 SQIVND (reference sequence). The CDR3 has 13 amino acids. The CDR3 region is CASRPGPGGGYTF. The CDR3 nucleotides read TGTGCCAGTAGACCAGGCCCCGGGGGGGGCTACACCTTC.

This chain connects TRBV3-1 (or the pseudogene TRBV3-2) to TRBJ1-2; D is unclear. The CDR3 is made up of 13 amino acids. Trimming stripped 1 base from V and 7 bases from J, with 10 bases between. The germline V gene has CDR1 LGHDT and CDR2 YNNKEL (reference sequence). The CDR3 region has the DNA TGTGCCAGCAGCCAAGCTGTCACCGGTGGCTACACCTTC. It translates to CASSQAVTGGYTF.

The chain joins TRBV6-5 to TRBJ2-2; D perhaps matches TRBD1 (6 bases). There are 15 residues in the CDR3. Trimming pared 7 bases from V and 0 bases from J, leaving 12 bases between. Looked up from germline, CDR1 is MNHEY and CDR2 is SVGAGI. As DNA, the CDR3 is TGTGCCAGCACCTTACGGACAGCGAACACCGGGGAGCTGTTTTTT. Residues: CASTLRTANTGELFF.

This rearrangement joins TRBV30 to TRBJ2-5; TRBD2 is a possible D gene (7 bases). The CDR3 has 13 residues. The germline V gene has CDR1 GTSNPN and CDR2 SVGIG (reference sequence). V shed 1 base and J shed 8 bases, with 14 bases lying between them. The DNA of the CDR3 is TGTGCCTGGAGTGGGGGGGGCCGGGACACCCAGTACTTC. Its translation: CAWSGGGRDTQYF.

This clone is a singleton in its sample. The V call is TRBV15, the J call TRBJ2-5, with TRBD1 matching over 10 bases. Germline CDR1 and CDR2: LNHNV and YYDKDF (reference sequence). V was pared by 0 bases and J by 6 bases, with 16 bases of the junction left unmatched. The CDR3 has 19 amino acids. As DNA, the CDR3 is TGTGCCACCAGCAGAGATAATCCACCCTCTTTGGACAGGGGGAAGACCCAGTACTTC. This translates into CATSRDNPPSLDRGKTQYF. The full variable domain, completed using reference TRBV15 and TRBJ2-5, is DAMVIQNPRYQVTQFGKPVTLSCSQTLNHNVMYWYQQKSSQAPKLLFHYYDKDFNNEADTPDNFQSRRPNTSFCFLDIRSPGLGDTAMYLCATSRDNPPSLDRGKTQYFGPGTRLLVL.

There are a few counts of this clone. The chain links TRBV5-1 to TRBJ1-3; D gene ambiguous. The germline V gene encodes CDR1 SGHRS and CDR2 YFSETQ. CDR3 size: 13 residues. The ends were cut back, 3 bases at V and 1 base at J, with 5 bases in the middle. The CDR3 DNA is TGCGCCAGCAGCTCCGAGTCTGGAAACACCATATATTTT. Encoded protein: CASSSESGNTIYF.

This chain connects TRBV14 to TRBJ2-1, with TRBD2 as a possible D gene (6 bases). Per the germline V gene, CDR1 is SGHDN and CDR2 is FVKESK. The CDR3 consists of 15 residues. Deletions cut 4 bases from V and 4 bases from J, with 14 bases between. This chain's CDR3 is CASSPLNAGYNEQFF. CDR3 in DNA: TGTGCCAGCAGCCCCCTTAATGCGGGATACAATGAGCAGTTCTTC. The variable domain in full, with the rest retrieved from reference TRBV14 and TRBJ2-1, is EAGVTQFPSHSVIEKGQTVTLRCDPISGHDNLYWYRRVMGKEIKFLLHFVKESKQDESGMPNNRFLAERTGGTYSTLKVQPAELEDSGVYFCASSPLNAGYNEQFFGPGTRLTVL.

The J gene is TRBJ2-2, the V gene TRBV19, with D possibly being TRBD1 (6 bases). CDR1 and CDR2 from the germline V gene are LNHDA and SQIVND (reference sequence). The CDR3 is 14 residues long. V lost 4 bases, J lost 3 bases, and 9 bases lay in between. The CDR3 sequence is CASSTQGHTGELFF. The DNA of the CDR3 is TGTGCCAGTAGTACCCAGGGGCACACCGGGGAGCTGTTTTTT.

The CDR3 DNA reads TGTGCCAGCAGCGTAGGGACAGACAATGGGCCCCAGCATTTT. It translates to CASSVGTDNGPQHF. The gene calls are TRBV9 and TRBJ1-5; maybe TRBD1 (6 bases). V lost 0 bases, J lost 9 bases, and 13 bases lay in between. The CDR3 is 14 amino acids. The V gene's germline CDR1 is SGDLS and CDR2 YYNGEE.

The rearrangement joins TRBV3-1 (or the pseudogene TRBV3-2) to TRBJ1-1; the match to TRBD1 covers 12 bases. CDR1 and CDR2 (germline): LGHDT, YNNKEL (reference sequence). The J segment lost 0 bases and the V segment lost 0 bases, leaving 5 bases of the junction unmatched. CDR3 length equals 18 residues. The CDR3 nucleotides read TGTGCCAGCAGCCAAGATCGGGGACAGGGGGCAATGAACACTGAAGCTTTCTTT. This gives the protein CASSQDRGQGAMNTEAFF.

This chain connects TRBV5-1 to TRBJ2-1, with D maybe TRBD1 (5 bases). The ends were cut back, 4 bases at V and 7 bases at J, with 15 bases in the middle. This CDR3 contains 14 residues. CDR1 is SGHRS and CDR2 is YFSETQ in the germline V gene. The CDR3 nucleotides read TGCGCCAGCAGCCCAGCAGGGCGCGAGAATGAGCAGTTCTTC. Protein sequence: CASSPAGRENEQFF.

As regards this clone: This specimen includes other DNA sequences encoding the same CDR3. CDR3 nucleotides: TGTGCCAGCAGTGAAGGACAGGGCAATCAGCCCCAGCATTTT. Residues: CASSEGQGNQPQHF. This rearrangement joins TRBV6-1 to TRBJ1-5; possibly TRBD1 for D (6 bases). There are 14 residues in the CDR3. V shed 1 base and J shed 2 bases, with 6 bases lying between them. In germline, CDR1 is MNHNS, CDR2 SASEGT.

The chain recombines TRBV5-1 with TRBJ2-1; 8 positions match TRBD1. The germline V gene encodes CDR1 SGHRS and CDR2 YFSETQ. V lost 1 base, J lost 3 bases, and 3 bases stayed unmatched. This CDR3 comprises 15 residues. In DNA form, the CDR3 reads TGCGCCAGCAGCTTGACGGGACAGGTCTACAATGAGCAGTTCTTC. Translating gives CASSLTGQVYNEQFF. Using reference TRBV5-1 and TRBJ2-1 for the parts outside the CDR3, the full variable domain is KAGVTQTPRYLIKTRGQQVTLSCSPISGHRSVSWYQQTPGQGLQFLFEYFSETQRNKGNFPGRFSGRQFSNSRSEMNVSTLELGDSALYLCASSLTGQVYNEQFFGPGTRLTVL.

This rearrangement joins TRBV5-4 to TRBJ2-2; D is possibly TRBD2 (6 bases). Per the germline V gene, CDR1 is SGHNT and CDR2 is YYREEE (reference sequence). Trimming shortened V by 0 bases and J by 4 bases, and 10 bases separated the two germline ends. This CDR3 spans 15 amino acids. The CDR3 loop reads CASSLAGGITGELFF. In DNA form, the CDR3 reads TGTGCCAGCAGCTTGGCCGGGGGAATCACCGGGGAGCTGTTTTTT.

The rearrangement joins TRBV27 to TRBJ1-5; 11 bases are shared with TRBD1. The CDR3 covers 14 residues. Per germline, CDR1 MNHEY and CDR2 SMNVEV (reference sequence). The trim removed 6 bases at V and 5 bases at J, leaving 3 bases unmatched. The CDR3 sequence: CASRRDRGDQPQHF. Written as DNA, the CDR3 is TGTGCCAGCAGGAGGGACAGGGGGGATCAGCCCCAGCATTTT.

CDR3 coding DNA: TGTGCCAGCAGCAAATTCCGGGACAGGGGGGCCACAGATACGCAGTATTTT. This encodes CASSKFRDRGATDTQYF. The chain carries TRBV21-1 and TRBJ2-3; TRBD1 is taken as the D call from the table, unchecked against the DNA. TRBV21-1 represents a pseudogene. This CDR3 has 17 amino acids.

The gene calls are TRBV19 and TRBJ1-2; D remains unclear. CDR3 length: 14 amino acids. The germline gives CDR1 LNHDA, CDR2 SQIVND (reference sequence). The V and J ends lost 7 bases and 5 bases respectively, with 17 bases between them. CDR3 sequence reads: CASNPRNELYGYTF. The CDR3 region has the DNA TGTGCCAGTAACCCTAGAAACGAATTATATGGCTACACCTTC.

The rearrangement links TRBV7-2 to TRBJ1-6; no clear D gene. The germline V gene encodes CDR1 SGHTA and CDR2 FQGNSA. The CDR3 has 15 residues. Trimming cost V 5 bases and J 7 bases, with 15 bases left between them. CDR3 sequence (DNA): TGTGCCAGCAGCACTACCTTTAACCCGAATTCACCCCTCCACTTT. Translation: CASSTTFNPNSPLHF. Supplemented by reference TRBV7-2 and TRBJ1-6, the full variable domain reads GAGVSQSPSNKVTEKGKDVELRCDPISGHTALYWYRQSLGQGLEFLIYFQGNSAPDKSGLPSDRFSAERTGGSVSTLTIQRTQQEDSAVYLCASSTTFNPNSPLHFGNGTRLTVT.

The chain couples TRBV3-1 (or the pseudogene TRBV3-2) to TRBJ1-3; TRBD1 is a possible D gene (5 bases). The V end lost 3 bases, the J end lost 4 bases, and 16 bases lay between the germline ends. Germline lookup yields CDR1 LGHDT and CDR2 YNNKEL (reference sequence). The CDR3 contains 16 residues. CDR3 in amino acids: CASSHSTAGWGNTIYF. The CDR3 DNA reads as TGTGCCAGCAGCCATTCGACGGCAGGGTGGGGAAACACCATATATTTT.

This clone showed up just once. Here the CDR3 reads CASRPTGTISSYNSPLHF. The DNA of the CDR3 is TGTGCCAGCAGACCGACAGGAACGATAAGCTCCTATAATTCACCCCTCCACTTT. The chain uses TRBV7-9 and TRBJ1-6; D is perhaps TRBD1 (6 bases). In germline, CDR1 is SEHNR, CDR2 FQNEAQ (reference sequence). The CDR3 is 18 residues long. The ends were cut back, 6 bases at V and 0 bases at J, with 18 bases in the middle. Full variable domain (missing parts from reference TRBV7-9 and TRBJ1-6): DTGVSQNPRHKITKRGQNVTFRCDPISEHNRLYWYRQTLGQGPEFLTYFQNEAQLEKSRLLSDRFSAERPKGSFSTLEIQRTEQGDSAMYLCASRPTGTISSYNSPLHFGNGTRLTVT.

The chain joins TRBV4-2 to TRBJ1-2, with 8 bases fitting TRBD1. Germline V lookup: CDR1 LGHNA, CDR2 YNFKEQ. The CDR3 covers 16 residues. V was clipped by 1 base and J by 9 bases; unmatched bases: 13. The CDR3 DNA sequence: TGTGCCAGCAGCCAAGGGGGGACAGGCCAAGTGGGAAGCTACACCTTC. Protein: CASSQGGTGQVGSYTF.

The V gene is TRBV11-2, the J gene TRBJ2-7; the match to TRBD1 covers 8 bases. This CDR3 has 14 amino acids. Trimming at V came to 5 bases and at J to 6 bases, leaving 9 bases not matched to a gene. Per the germline V gene, CDR1 is SGHAT and CDR2 is FQNNGV. Written as DNA, the CDR3 is TGTGCCAGCAGCCCGCGGACAGGGCTAAGCGAGCAGTACTTC. It is translated as CASSPRTGLSEQYF.